The rows below give T cell receptor beta chains drawn from one sample of a study of a mutant IDH1 vaccine in newly diagnosed glioma. Using immunoSEQ multiplex PCR, the repertoire was profiled, and TCRdb retains in-frame clones only, with some absent. Of about 51,000 clones in the sample, more than 60% were seen once. The input for sequencing was PBMCs, taken from a glioma patient treated with radiotherapy, temozolomide or both. The receptors stem from a woman between 35 and 50 years old with glioma. Both conserved end residues are part of each CDR3. A D gene is named only where the DNA matches it firmly. Only part of the rows carry a size: once, few, many, or a class if the clone is expanded.

clone size	V gene	J gene	D gene	CDR3 DNA	CDR3 protein
-	TRBV25-1	TRBJ2-2	-	TGTGCCAGCAGTGACGATACAGGGTTCCCGAACACCGGGGAGCTGTTTTTT	CASSDDTGFPNTGELFF
-	TRBV15	TRBJ2-3	TRBD2	TGTGCCACCAGCAGAGCTGGGGCTAGCGGATTCCCGCAGTATTTT	CATSRAGASGFPQYF
-	TRBV7-3	TRBJ2-1	TRBD2	TGTGCCAGCAGCTCCCGGGGGGGCCTAGGCAATGAGCAGTTCTTC	CASSSRGGLGNEQFF
once	TRBV11-2	TRBJ2-1	-	TGTGCCAGCAGCTTAGACGGGGGCCACGGGGATGAGCAGTTCTTC	CASSLDGGHGDEQFF
-	TRBV9	TRBJ2-2	TRBD2	TGTGCCAGCAGCGTAGACGTTGGAGCGGGGCAGCACGGGGAGCTGTTTTTT	CASSVDVGAGQHGELFF
-	TRBV6-5	TRBJ2-7	TRBD1	TGTGCCAGCAGTACATCACGGGACAGTTACTACGAGCAGTACTTC	CASSTSRDSYYEQYF
-	TRBV10-3	TRBJ1-1	TRBD1	TGTGCCATCAGTATTCAGGGGGCCAACACTGAAGCTTTCTTT	CAISIQGANTEAFF
-	TRBV5-1	TRBJ2-3	TRBD2	TGCGCCAGCACCTCCCCAGCGGCGGGGGGCGGGTATACGCAGTATTTT	CASTSPAAGGGYTQYF
few	TRBV10-3	TRBJ1-5	-	TGTGCCATCAGTGGCAGCTTCGGGCAGCCCCAGCATTTT	CAISGSFGQPQHF
-	TRBV5-6	TRBJ2-1	TRBD1	TGTGCCAGCAGCGAAGATGGACAGGGCAACTACAATGAGCAGTTCTTC	CASSEDGQGNYNEQFF
few	TRBV6-1	TRBJ1-6	-	TGTGCCAGCAGTGAAAGCGGACTCTGGAATTCACCCCTCCACTTT	CASSESGLWNSPLHF
-	TRBV10-1	TRBJ1-1	TRBD1	TGCGCCAGCAGTGGGACGACAGGGGCAAACACTGAAGCTTTCTTT	CASSGTTGANTEAFF
once	TRBV4-1	TRBJ1-1	-	TGCGCCAGCAGCCCCGAGGGTACCATGAACACTGAAGCTTTCTTT	CASSPEGTMNTEAFF
-	TRBV10-3	TRBJ1-2	-	TGTGCCATCAGTGAGTCTAGCAGGCCTCCAGGCTACACCTTC	CAISESSRPPGYTF
-	TRBV7-2	TRBJ2-5	TRBD2	TGTGCCAGCAGCCCTAGCGGGGGGGGCCAAGAGACCCAGTACTTC	CASSPSGGGQETQYF
-	TRBV6-1	TRBJ2-2	TRBD1	TGTGCCAGCAGTCCCGGGACAGGAAACACCGGGGAGCTGTTTTTT	CASSPGTGNTGELFF
-	TRBV5-6	TRBJ2-7	-	TGTGCCAGCAGCTTTTCCAGGCGGTACTCCTACGAGCAGTACTTC	CASSFSRRYSYEQYF
-	TRBV4-3	TRBJ2-7	-	TGCGCCAGCAGCCAAGATCAGGCCATATACTACGAGCAGTACTTC	CASSQDQAIYYEQYF
-	TRBV5-1	TRBJ2-1	TRBD1	TGCGCCAGCAGCCCCGGACAGGGGGTAAATGAGCAGTTCTTC	CASSPGQGVNEQFF
-	TRBV15	TRBJ1-2	-	TGTGCCACCAGCAGCATCCAGAGGGAAGGCTACACCTTC	CATSSIQREGYTF
few	TRBV30	TRBJ1-5	-	TGTGCCTGGAGTGTACGGGGAGCCAAGGGCAATCAGCCCCAGCATTTT	CAWSVRGAKGNQPQHF
-	TRBV6-4	TRBJ2-3	-	TGTGCCAGCAGTGCGGGGGCTGGGACAGATACGCAGTATTTT	CASSAGAGTDTQYF
-	TRBV19	TRBJ2-2	TRBD2	TGTGCCAGCCGGGGACTAGCGGGGGGGCAGACCGGGGAGCTGTTTTTT	CASRGLAGGQTGELFF
-	TRBV30	TRBJ1-3	TRBD1	TGTGCCTTCGACAGGGGAATTGGAAACACCATATATTTT	CAFDRGIGNTIYF
-	TRBV11-2	TRBJ1-4	-	TGTGCCAGCAGCTTAGATTTATACGGCTTTTCGACTAATGAAAAACTGTTTTTT	CASSLDLYGFSTNEKLFF
-	TRBV7-9	TRBJ1-3	TRBD1	TGTGCCAGCAGCTCCTACCAGGGGGGGGGAAACACCATATATTTT	CASSSYQGGGNTIYF
once	TRBV5-8	TRBJ1-2	-	TGTGCCAGCAGCTTAGGGGCAGCGATTAACTATGGCTACACCTTC	CASSLGAAINYGYTF
-	TRBV7-8	TRBJ1-3	-	TGTGCCAGCAGCTTAGCGCTCGGGGAGAGAAACACCATATATTTT	CASSLALGERNTIYF
medium-sized	TRBV10-1	TRBJ2-2	-	TGCGCCAGCAGTGCGGGCTCACTCACCGGGGAGCTGTTTTTT	CASSAGSLTGELFF
-	TRBV6-1	TRBJ1-5	-	TGTGCCAGCAGTGAGACAGTCAATCAGCCCCAGCATTTT	CASSETVNQPQHF
-	TRBV9	TRBJ2-6	TRBD2	TGTGCCAGCAGCCCCCGACTAGCTGCCGGCTCTGGGGCCAACGTCCTGACTTTC	CASSPRLAAGSGANVLTF
-	TRBV19	TRBJ1-1	-	TGTGCCAGTAGCCAGGACATTGGCACTGAAGCTTTCTTT	CASSQDIGTEAFF
-	TRBV6-5	TRBJ1-2	TRBD1	TGTGCCAGCAGGGATCCAGGGGGGCTCAACTATGGCTACACCTTC	CASRDPGGLNYGYTF
-	TRBV30	TRBJ1-4	TRBD1	TGTGCCTGGGGACAGGGGGGTACTAATGAAAAACTGTTTTTT	CAWGQGGTNEKLFF
once	TRBV27	TRBJ1-2	TRBD1	TGTGCCAGCAGCTTGCGGGACAGCTATAATGGCTACACCTTC	CASSLRDSYNGYTF